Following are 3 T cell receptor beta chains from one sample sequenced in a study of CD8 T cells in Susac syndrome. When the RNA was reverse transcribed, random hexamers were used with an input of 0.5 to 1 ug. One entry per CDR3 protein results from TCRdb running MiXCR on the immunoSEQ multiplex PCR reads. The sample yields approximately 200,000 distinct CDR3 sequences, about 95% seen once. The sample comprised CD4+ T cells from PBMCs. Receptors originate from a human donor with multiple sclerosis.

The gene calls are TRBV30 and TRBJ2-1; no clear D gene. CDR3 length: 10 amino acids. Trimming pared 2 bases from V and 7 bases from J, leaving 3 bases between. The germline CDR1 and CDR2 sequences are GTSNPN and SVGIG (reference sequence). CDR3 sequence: CAWSRNEQFF. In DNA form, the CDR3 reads TGTGCCTGGAGTAGGAATGAGCAGTTCTTC. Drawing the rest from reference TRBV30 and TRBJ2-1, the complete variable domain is SQTIHQWPATLVQPVGSPLSLECTVEGTSNPNLYWYRQAAGRGLQLLFYSVGIGQISSEVPQNLSASRPQDRQFILSSKKLLLSDSGFYLCAWSRNEQFFGPGTRLTVL.

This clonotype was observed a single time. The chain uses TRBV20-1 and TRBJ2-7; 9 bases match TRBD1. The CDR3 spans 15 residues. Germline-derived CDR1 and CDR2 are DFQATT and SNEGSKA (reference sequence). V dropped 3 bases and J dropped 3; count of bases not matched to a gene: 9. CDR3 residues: CSARYPTGGFYEQYF. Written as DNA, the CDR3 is TGCAGTGCTAGGTATCCGACAGGGGGTTTCTACGAGCAGTACTTC.

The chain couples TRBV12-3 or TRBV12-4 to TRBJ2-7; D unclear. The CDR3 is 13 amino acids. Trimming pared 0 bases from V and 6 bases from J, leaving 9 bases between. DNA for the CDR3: TGTGCCAGCAGTTTAGCGCTATTACGCGAGCAGTACTTC. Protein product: CASSLALLREQYF.